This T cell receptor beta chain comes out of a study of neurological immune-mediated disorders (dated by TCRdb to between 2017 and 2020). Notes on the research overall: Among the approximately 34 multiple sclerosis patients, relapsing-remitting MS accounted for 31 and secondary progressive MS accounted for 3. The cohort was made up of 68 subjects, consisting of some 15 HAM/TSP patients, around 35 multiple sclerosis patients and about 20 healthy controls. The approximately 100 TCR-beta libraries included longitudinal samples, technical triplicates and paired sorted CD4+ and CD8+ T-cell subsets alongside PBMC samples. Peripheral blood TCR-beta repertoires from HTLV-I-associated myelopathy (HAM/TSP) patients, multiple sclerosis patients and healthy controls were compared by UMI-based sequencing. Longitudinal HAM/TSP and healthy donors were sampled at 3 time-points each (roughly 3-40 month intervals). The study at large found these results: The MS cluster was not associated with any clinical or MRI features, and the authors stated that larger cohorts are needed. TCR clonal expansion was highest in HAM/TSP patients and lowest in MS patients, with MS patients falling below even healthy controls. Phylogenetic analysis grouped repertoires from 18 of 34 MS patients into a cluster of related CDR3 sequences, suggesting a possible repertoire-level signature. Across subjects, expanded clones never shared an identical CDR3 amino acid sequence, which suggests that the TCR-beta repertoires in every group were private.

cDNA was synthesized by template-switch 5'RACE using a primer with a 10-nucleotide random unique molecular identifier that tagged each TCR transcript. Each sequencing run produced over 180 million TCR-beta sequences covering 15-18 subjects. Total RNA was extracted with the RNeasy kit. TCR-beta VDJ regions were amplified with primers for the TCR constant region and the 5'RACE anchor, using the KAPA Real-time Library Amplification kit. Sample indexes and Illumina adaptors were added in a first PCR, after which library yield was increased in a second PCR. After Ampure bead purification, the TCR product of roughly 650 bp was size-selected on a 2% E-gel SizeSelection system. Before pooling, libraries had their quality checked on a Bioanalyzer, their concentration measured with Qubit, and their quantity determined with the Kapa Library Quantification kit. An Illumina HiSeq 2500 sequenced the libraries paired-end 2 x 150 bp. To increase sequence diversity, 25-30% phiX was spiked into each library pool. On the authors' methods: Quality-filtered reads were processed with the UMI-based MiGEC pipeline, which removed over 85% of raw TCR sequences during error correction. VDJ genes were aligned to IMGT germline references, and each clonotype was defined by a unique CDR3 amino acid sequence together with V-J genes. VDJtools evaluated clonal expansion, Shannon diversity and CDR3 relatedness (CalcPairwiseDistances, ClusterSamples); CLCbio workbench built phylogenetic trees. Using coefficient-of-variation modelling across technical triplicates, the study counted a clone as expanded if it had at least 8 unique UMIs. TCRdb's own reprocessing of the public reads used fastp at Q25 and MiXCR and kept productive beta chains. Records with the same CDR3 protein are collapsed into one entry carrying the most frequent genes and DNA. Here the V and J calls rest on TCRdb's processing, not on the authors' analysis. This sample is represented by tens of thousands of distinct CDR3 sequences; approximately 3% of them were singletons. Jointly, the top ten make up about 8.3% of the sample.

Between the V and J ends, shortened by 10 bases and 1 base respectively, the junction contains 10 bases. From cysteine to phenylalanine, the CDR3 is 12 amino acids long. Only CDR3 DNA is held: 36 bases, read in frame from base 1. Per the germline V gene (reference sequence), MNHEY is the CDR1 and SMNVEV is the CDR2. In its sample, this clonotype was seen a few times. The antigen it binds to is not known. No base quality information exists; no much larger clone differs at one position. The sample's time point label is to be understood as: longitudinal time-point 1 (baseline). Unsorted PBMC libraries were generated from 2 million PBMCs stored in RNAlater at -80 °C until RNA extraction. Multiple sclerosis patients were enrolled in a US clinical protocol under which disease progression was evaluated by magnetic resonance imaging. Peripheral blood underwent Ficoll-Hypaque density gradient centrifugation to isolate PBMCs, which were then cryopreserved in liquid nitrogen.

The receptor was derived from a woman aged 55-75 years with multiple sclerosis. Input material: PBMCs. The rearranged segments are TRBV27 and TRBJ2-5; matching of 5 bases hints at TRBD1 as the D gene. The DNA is TGTGCCATCGGACACAGCCAAGAGACCCAGTACTTC. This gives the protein CAIGHSQETQYF.